The 9 T cell receptor beta chains given below trace back to one sample, sequenced in a study of T cell changes during pregnancy in multiple sclerosis. TCRdb keeps only in-frame clones here, not all; method: immunoSEQ multiplex PCR. The sample holds roughly 40,000 clones, around 90% seen once. Here the sequenced sample was CD8+ T cells from peripheral blood mononuclear cells, taken before pregnancy. These receptors all come from a female donor with multiple sclerosis, enrolled in a pregnancy study.

This sequence joins TRBV15 and TRBJ1-4; the match to TRBD1 covers 7 bases. J was trimmed by 0 bases and V by 0 bases; bases with no gene match: 4. Germline assignment: CDR1 LNHNV and CDR2 YYDKDF (reference sequence). The CDR3 sequence is 17 residues long. The CDR3 DNA is TGTGCCACCAGCAGAGATTTCGGGACAGCAACTAATGAAAAACTGTTTTTT. It codes for CATSRDFGTATNEKLFF.

This sequence joins TRBV19 and TRBJ1-1, with D unresolved. CDR1 is LNHDA and CDR2 is SQIVND in the germline V gene (reference sequence). V lost 3 bases to trimming and J lost 1 base, with 6 bases between them. The CDR3 contains 13 residues. CDR3 loop: CASSIQKNTEAFF. CDR3 bases: TGTGCCAGTAGTATTCAGAAGAACACTGAAGCTTTCTTT.

This rearrangement joins TRBV7-9 to TRBJ2-1, with 9 bases lining up with TRBD1. Germline CDR1 and CDR2: SEHNR and FQNEAQ (reference sequence). After removal of 5 bases from V and 4 bases from J, the junction contained 9 bases not matched to a gene. The length of the CDR3 is 16 residues. CDR3 sequence: CASSRRTGDGYNEQFF. Here the CDR3 DNA reads TGTGCCAGCAGCCGAAGGACAGGGGATGGGTACAATGAGCAGTTCTTC.

The chain carries TRBV7-9 and TRBJ1-2, with a possible D match to TRBD1 (6 bases). Germline V gene data show CDR1 as SEHNR and CDR2 as FQNEAQ (reference sequence). The CDR3 spans 15 residues. Trimming pared 4 bases from V and 2 bases from J, leaving 14 bases between. For the CDR3, the DNA is TGTGCCAGCAGCTCGACAGGAGAAATAAACTATGGCTACACCTTC. This codes for CASSSTGEINYGYTF.

The rearrangement joins TRBV6-1 to TRBJ2-1, with TRBD2 matching over 7 bases. The CDR3 extends over 11 amino acids. J was trimmed by 9 bases and V by 8 bases; bases with no gene match: 4. Germline CDR1 reads MNHNS; CDR2 reads SASEGT. CDR3 region: CASGGEREQFF. CDR3 nucleotides: TGTGCCAGCGGGGGGGAGCGTGAGCAGTTCTTC.

This chain joins TRBV11-2 and TRBJ1-1; D is uncertain. CDR1 SGHAT and CDR2 FQNNGV come from the germline V gene. Trimming shortened V by 4 bases and J by 4 bases, and 10 bases separated the two germline ends. This CDR3 spans 13 amino acids. The CDR3 is CASSWAAGTEAFF. The CDR3 DNA is TGTGCCAGCAGCTGGGCCGCGGGCACTGAAGCTTTCTTT.

This clone was recorded once. V usage is TRBV7-9 and J usage is TRBJ2-7; 8 bases line up with TRBD1. This CDR3 is built from 14 residues. The V gene end was trimmed by 5 bases and the J gene end by 2 bases; junction bases not matched to a gene: 5. CDR1 and CDR2 from the germline V gene are SEHNR and FQNEAQ (reference sequence). CDR3 protein: CASSRQGSPYEQYF. The CDR3 nucleotides read TGTGCCAGCAGCCGACAGGGGTCCCCCTACGAGCAGTACTTC.

The chain links TRBV7-9 to TRBJ2-1; 8 bases fit TRBD2. There are 16 residues in the CDR3. Germline V lookup: CDR1 SEHNR, CDR2 FQNEAQ (reference sequence). Trimming at V came to 7 bases and at J to 4 bases, leaving 12 bases not matched to a gene. The CDR3, as DNA: TGTGCCAGCACCGATACAGCGGGAGAATCTTACAATGAGCAGTTCTTC. This codes for CASTDTAGESYNEQFF.

The chain carries TRBV10-1 and TRBJ2-1, with 12 bases matching TRBD2. Germline lookup yields CDR1 WNHNN and CDR2 SYGVQD (reference sequence). Losses at the gene ends were 4 bases for V and 0 bases for J; bases not matched to a gene: 7. This CDR3 is 18 amino acids long. The CDR3 region is CASSVIRLAGVSYNEQFF. The CDR3 DNA sequence: TGCGCCAGCAGTGTCATTCGACTAGCGGGAGTCTCCTACAATGAGCAGTTCTTC.